Given below is one T cell receptor beta chain in context. This specimen belongs to a study of blood T cells in healthy people across ages. Germline CDR1 reads SGHRS; CDR2 reads YFSETQ. Between the trimmed V and J ends, which lost 1 base and 6 bases, there was a span of 14 bases. The CDR3 runs 15 residues. Combining a sample-barcoded 5' primer with a J-beta primer mix, a second PCR ran for roughly 7 to 12 cycles. Via MiXCR, TCRdb re-called the 5' RACE reads, giving one row per CDR3 protein. The sample consists of fewer than 950,000 distinct CDR3 sequences, about 55% of them appearing once. V is TRBV5-1 and J is TRBJ1-5, with D uncertain. Input material: blood. This receptor was obtained from an elderly man in good health. CDR3 in amino acids: CASSLRFGATQPQHF. The CDR3 DNA follows: TGCGCCAGCAGCTTGCGGTTCGGAGCGACTCAGCCCCAGCATTTT.